This T cell receptor (beta chain) was recovered during a study of a mutant IDH1 vaccine in newly diagnosed glioma (dated by TCRdb to the early 2020s). Broadly, across the study: Vaccination began 4-6 weeks after radiotherapy alone, or alongside temozolomide cycles in the chemotherapy-containing groups. The approximately 32 treated patients were about 60% male and approximately 40% female, with a mean age of about 43 years. Before enrollment, patients had received standard therapy of radiotherapy alone, temozolomide alone, or radiochemotherapy with temozolomide; most received the combination. The week-35 safety follow-up took place at visit V12, and the week-47 end of study took place at visit V13. Peripheral blood was drawn at six visits: V03 (baseline), V05, V07, V10, V12 and V13. For exploratory analyses, longitudinal TCRB deep sequencing was carried out in roughly 23 treated patients wherever samples were available. What the research found in general, with its limitations: Selection of PBMC samples for TCRB deep sequencing was based on availability. Immune responses induced by the vaccine were seen in about 93% of patients across multiple MHC alleles. No apparent relationship was observed between pseudoprogression and alterations in the top peripheral T cell clonotypes detected by TCRB sequencing. The authors stated that sample limitations prevented analyses of patient blood samples from being reproduced.

Concerning this clone: This receptor's antigen is unknown. No base qualities exist here, and no much larger clone lies one base off it. This same CDR3 is encoded by further DNA sequences in the sample.

Read against the paper, the sample's time point label means: week 35, safety follow-up. A 20-mer mutant IDH1 peptide at 300 micrograms in Montanide made up each vaccine dose, which was injected subcutaneously together with topical imiquimod. Patients received eight vaccinations in weeks 1, 3, 5, 7, 11, 15, 19 and 23, corresponding to visits V03 through V10. Newly diagnosed WHO grade 3 or 4 IDH1-mutant astrocytomas showing loss of nuclear ATRX were present in the donors. The samples were drawn from NOA16, a multicentre, single-arm, open-label phase I trial in Germany that tested a mutant IDH1 peptide vaccine in humans for the first time. Genomic DNA for TCRB sequencing was extracted from EDTA blood using the DNeasy Blood and Tissue Kit. The library was prepared using the immunoSEQ multiplex PCR assay. The hsTCRB Kit was used according to the manufacturer's protocol to amplify rearranged TCR beta chain sequences. TCRB libraries were sequenced on an Illumina MiSeq. As for how the authors treated the data: Demultiplexing, trimming and gene mapping were performed with the kit vendor's proprietary platform. TCRdb re-hosts the immuneACCESS table, in-frame sequences only. Its copies lack some clones; in the studies checked, an unresolved V gene accounts for under half of them, and the cause for the rest is not known. V and J calls and clone size come straight from that table; D and trimming were deduced from the DNA. Within this sample are more than 25,000 clones, with 60% to 85% of them counted one time only. The top ten constitute roughly 10% of the sample.

The germline ends are 8 bases apart after V is trimmed by 1 base and J by 4 bases. Via the germline V gene (reference sequence), CDR1 is GTSNPN and CDR2 SVGIG. Measured from the cysteine to the phenylalanine, the CDR3 is 14 residues long. Kept here is only the CDR3 DNA, which spans 42 bases and is read in frame from base 1. Sample: PBMCs, taken from a glioma patient whose treatment included an IDH1 peptide vaccine. The rearrangement combines TRBV30 with TRBJ2-6; 5 matching bases give a weak D call of TRBD2. The clonotype originates from a woman aged 25 to 39 with glioma. Some clones in this sample may be carry-over from other donors' samples. The CDR3 protein sequence reads: CAWSGGSGANVLTF. The nucleotides are TGTGCCTGGAGTGGAGGGTCGGGGGCCAACGTCCTGACTTTC.